The clone carrying this T cell receptor (beta chain) was picked up many times. Its antigen is undetermined. The germline CDR1 and CDR2 sequences are ENHRY and SYGVKD. Trimming left V 2 bases short and J 4 bases short, with 5 bases between. This CDR3 comprises 12 residues. The data stem from a study of post-analysis software for immune sequencing data. The authors incorporated unique molecular identifiers into the TCR beta cDNA libraries. TCRdb called the PCR reads again in MiXCR, with one record for every CDR3 protein. This table holds around 190,000 distinct CDR3 sequences, approximately 28% found once. General study results and limits: The study found TRBV5-6, TRBV5-1 and TRBV20-1 among about five TRBV segments more frequent in patients than controls. Comparison with controls showed significantly lower normalized Chao1 diversity in multiple sclerosis patients.

The sequenced sample was blood. J is TRBJ2-5 and V is TRBV10-3; maybe TRBD2 (5 bases). This receptor was identified in a girl under 18 with multiple sclerosis. Here the CDR3 DNA reads TGTGCCATCAGTGAGGGAGGAGAGACCCAGTACTTC. It specifies CAISEGGETQYF.